This TCR beta chain was obtained from a study of T cell responses to AZD1222 COVID-19 vaccine. The study, taken as a whole, reports: Spike-specific TCR breadth and depth went up after people got two AZD1222 doses.

This table comes from immunoSEQ multiplex PCR, and its TCRdb copy is limited to in-frame clones, with some not included. The profile shows about 140,000 clones, just over 90% of them singletons. From germline, CDR1 is SGHTA and CDR2 FQGNSA. V was cut by 2 bases and J by 7 bases, with 17 bases left in between. The length of the CDR3 is 16 residues. On this clone itself: The antigen remains unidentified.

The chain couples TRBV7-2 to TRBJ1-4, with D perhaps matching TRBD1 (6 bases). Sequenced material: peripheral blood, taken on day 0 of AZD1222 vaccination. The receptor was derived from an adult in good health. The CDR3 is CASSLSWTGRGEKLFF. CDR3 sequence (DNA): TGTGCCAGCAGCTTATCTTGGACCGGCAGGGGTGAAAAACTGTTTTTT.